This T cell receptor beta chain was sequenced in a study of human T cells and chemical hapten exposure. Across the whole study: Small volume differences among pooled libraries mainly caused per-sample TCR yield variation. Findings of the study overall: Those TCRs sitting above 1 in 1000 frequency stayed the same with DPC sensitization.

The CDR3 loop spans 15 amino acids. Per germline, CDR1 MNHEY and CDR2 SVGAGI. The junction had 5 bases not matched to a gene; V was cut back by 2 bases and J by 2 bases. Many counts were recorded for this clonotype. Antigen: not known. Unseparated into fractions, whole blood served as the source from which total RNA was extracted. The library put unique molecular identifiers onto individual cDNA molecules. In the study's own analysis: Samples held a median of approximately 96,000 TCRs, range about 20,000–690,600. TCRdb analysed the 5' RACE reads with MiXCR anew, one entry per CDR3 protein. The V and J calls here are based on TCRdb, not the publication. The sample includes about 140,000 distinct CDR3 sequences, approximately 4% of them seen just once.

The clonotype comes from a female donor in good health. The chain carries TRBV6-5 and TRBJ1-2; 7 positions match TRBD1. As DNA, the CDR3 is TGTGCCAGCAGTTACGCGGACAGGAACAACTATGGCTACACCTTC. Its protein is CASSYADRNNYGYTF.